These T cell receptor beta chains were read from a single sample in a study of shared clonotypes between healthy human individuals. Profiled with immunoSEQ multiplex PCR; TCRdb holds only in-frame clones, not every one. Of some 1.1 million clones listed, about 72% were seen once; the top ten hold about 0.94%. Material: memory CD4+ T cells from PBMCs. Every receptor here comes from a man between 18 and 29 years old in good health. Some clones in this sample may be carry-over from other donors' samples. The CDR3 runs from the conserved cysteine through the conserved F or W. Clone size is not always given. Where it is, it says once, few, many or a class for expanded clones.

TRBV11-3	TRBJ2-2	-	CASSNGQGVITGELFF
TRBV6-1	TRBJ1-1	few	CASRGLVASLTEAFF
TRBV5-8	TRBJ1-3	-	CASSYKGARSGNTIYF
TRBV28	TRBJ2-1	-	CASSLDSGFGEQFF
TRBV5-8	TRBJ2-3	-	CASSLDRDDTQYF
TRBV25-1	TRBJ1-1	-	CASSEPAGGRGNTEAFF
TRBV28	TRBJ2-1	few	CATGTTHNEQFF
TRBV7-9	TRBJ2-3	-	CASSPGAGDTDTQYF
TRBV29-1	TRBJ1-4	-	CSVELGSRKLFF
TRBV28	TRBJ2-7	-	CASSPRQGYSYEQYF
TRBV2	TRBJ2-7	-	CASSSGTGGRGLYF
TRBV4-1	-	-	CASSQDVRAAYEQYF
TRBV5-1	TRBJ2-7	-	CASSLVVGAPAEQYF
TRBV27	TRBJ2-1	-	CASSPRSGTSGRAYNEQFF
TRBV7-3	TRBJ2-5	-	CASSPTGYNQETQYF
TRBV11-2	TRBJ1-1	-	CASSLFLDEAFF
TRBV18	TRBJ2-4	-	CASSPQGGTTENIQYF
TRBV21-1	TRBJ2-7	once	CASSSRSGNQGLLAYEQYF
TRBV6-5	TRBJ2-7	once	CASRVSGNWPYEQYF
TRBV5-1	TRBJ2-1	once	CASSLGTYNEQFF